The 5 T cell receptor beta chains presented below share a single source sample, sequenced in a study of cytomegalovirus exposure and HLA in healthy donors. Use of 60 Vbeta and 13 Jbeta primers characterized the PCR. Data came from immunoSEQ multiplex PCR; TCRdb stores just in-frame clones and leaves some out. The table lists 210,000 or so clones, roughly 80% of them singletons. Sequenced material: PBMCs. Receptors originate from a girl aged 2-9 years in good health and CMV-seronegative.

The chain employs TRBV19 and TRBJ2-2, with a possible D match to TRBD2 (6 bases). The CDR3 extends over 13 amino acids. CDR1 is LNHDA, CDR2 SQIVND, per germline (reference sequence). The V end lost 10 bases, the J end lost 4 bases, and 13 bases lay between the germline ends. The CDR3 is CATRPGVTGELFF. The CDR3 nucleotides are TGTGCCACAAGGCCGGGGGTCACCGGGGAGCTGTTTTTT.

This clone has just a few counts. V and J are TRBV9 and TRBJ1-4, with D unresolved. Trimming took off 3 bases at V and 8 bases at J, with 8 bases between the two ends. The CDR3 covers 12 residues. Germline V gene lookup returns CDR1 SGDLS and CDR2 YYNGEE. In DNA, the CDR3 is TGTGCCAGCAGCGGTCCTTCCGAAAAACTGTTTTTT. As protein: CASSGPSEKLFF.

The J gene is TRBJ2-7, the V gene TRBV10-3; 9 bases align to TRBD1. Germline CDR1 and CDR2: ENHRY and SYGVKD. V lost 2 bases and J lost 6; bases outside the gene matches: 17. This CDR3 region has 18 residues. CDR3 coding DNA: TGTGCCATCAGTGAGCCAGGGACAGGGAGGGAAGGAAGATCCGAGCAGTACTTC. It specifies CAISEPGTGREGRSEQYF.

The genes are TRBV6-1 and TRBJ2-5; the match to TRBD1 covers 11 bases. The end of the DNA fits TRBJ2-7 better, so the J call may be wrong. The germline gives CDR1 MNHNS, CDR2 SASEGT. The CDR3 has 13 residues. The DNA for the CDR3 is TGTGCCAGTTGGGACAGGGGGGACTACGAGCAGTACTTC. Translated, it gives CASWDRGDYEQYF.

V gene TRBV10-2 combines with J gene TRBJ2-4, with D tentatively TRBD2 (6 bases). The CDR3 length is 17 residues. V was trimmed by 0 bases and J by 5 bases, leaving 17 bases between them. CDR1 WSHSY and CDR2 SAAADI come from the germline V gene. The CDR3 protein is CASSESKFHRRENIQYF. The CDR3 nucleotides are TGCGCCAGCAGTGAGTCGAAGTTTCACAGGAGGGAAAACATTCAGTACTTC.